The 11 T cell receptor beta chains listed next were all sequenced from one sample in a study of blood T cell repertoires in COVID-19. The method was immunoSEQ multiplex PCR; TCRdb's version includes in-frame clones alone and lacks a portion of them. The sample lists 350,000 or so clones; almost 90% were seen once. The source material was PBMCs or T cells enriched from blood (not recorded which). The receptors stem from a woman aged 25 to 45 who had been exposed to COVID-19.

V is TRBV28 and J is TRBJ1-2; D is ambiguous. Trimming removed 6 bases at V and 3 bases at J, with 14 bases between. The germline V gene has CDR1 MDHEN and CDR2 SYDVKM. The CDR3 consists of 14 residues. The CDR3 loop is CASRGSGRDYGYTF. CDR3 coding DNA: TGTGCCAGCAGGGGGTCGGGGAGGGACTATGGCTACACCTTC.

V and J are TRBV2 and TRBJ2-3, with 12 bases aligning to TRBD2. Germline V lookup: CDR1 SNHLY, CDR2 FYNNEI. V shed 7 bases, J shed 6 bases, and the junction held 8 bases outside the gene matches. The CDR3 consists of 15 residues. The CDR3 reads CASTLLAGGGDTQYF. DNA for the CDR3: TGTGCCAGCACCTTACTAGCGGGAGGCGGGGATACGCAGTATTTT.

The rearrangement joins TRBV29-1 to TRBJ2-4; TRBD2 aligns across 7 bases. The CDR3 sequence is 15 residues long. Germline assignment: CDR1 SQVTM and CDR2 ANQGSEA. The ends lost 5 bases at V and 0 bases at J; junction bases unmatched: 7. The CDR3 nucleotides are TGCAGCGTTCAAGGAGGGAGGGTAGCCAAAAACATTCAGTACTTC. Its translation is CSVQGGRVAKNIQYF.

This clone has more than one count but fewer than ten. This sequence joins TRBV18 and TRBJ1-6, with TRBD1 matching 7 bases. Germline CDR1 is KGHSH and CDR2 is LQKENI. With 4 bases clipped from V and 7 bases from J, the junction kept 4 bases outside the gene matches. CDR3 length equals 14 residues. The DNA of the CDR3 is TGTGCCAGCTCACTGGACAGGAGGAATTCACCCCTCCACTTT. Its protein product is CASSLDRRNSPLHF.

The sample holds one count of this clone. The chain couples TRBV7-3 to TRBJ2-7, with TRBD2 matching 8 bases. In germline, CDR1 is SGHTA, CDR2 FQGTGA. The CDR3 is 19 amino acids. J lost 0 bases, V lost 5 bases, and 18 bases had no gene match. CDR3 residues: CASSPLGGSGKTSSYEQYF. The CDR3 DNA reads TGTGCCAGCAGCCCCCTAGGGGGTAGCGGGAAAACGAGCTCCTACGAGCAGTACTTC.

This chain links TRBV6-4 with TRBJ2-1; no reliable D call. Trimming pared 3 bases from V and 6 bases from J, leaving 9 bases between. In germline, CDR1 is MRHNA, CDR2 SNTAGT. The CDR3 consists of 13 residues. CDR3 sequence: CASSESSRNEQFF. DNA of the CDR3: TGTGCCAGCAGTGAAAGTAGCCGCAATGAGCAGTTCTTC.

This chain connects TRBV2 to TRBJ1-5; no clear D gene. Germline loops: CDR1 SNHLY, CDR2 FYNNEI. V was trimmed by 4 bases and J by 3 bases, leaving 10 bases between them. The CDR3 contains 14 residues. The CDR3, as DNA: TGTGCCAGCAGTGCCGGGTCCTCCAATCAGCCCCAGCATTTT. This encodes CASSAGSSNQPQHF.

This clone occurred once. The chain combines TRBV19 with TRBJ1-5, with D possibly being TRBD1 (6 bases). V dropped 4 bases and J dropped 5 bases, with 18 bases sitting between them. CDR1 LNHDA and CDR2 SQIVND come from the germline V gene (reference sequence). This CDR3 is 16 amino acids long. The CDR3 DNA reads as TGTGCCAGTAGTACCAATGCCCGGGGGGGCCATCAGCCCCAGCATTTT. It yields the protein CASSTNARGGHQPQHF.

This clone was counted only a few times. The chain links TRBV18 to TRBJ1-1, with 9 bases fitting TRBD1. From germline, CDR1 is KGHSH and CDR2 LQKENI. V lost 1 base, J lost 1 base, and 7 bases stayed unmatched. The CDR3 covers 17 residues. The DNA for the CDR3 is TGTGCCAGCTCACCACTTAGGACAGGGGTGGAGAACACTGAAGCTTTCTTT. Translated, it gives CASSPLRTGVENTEAFF.

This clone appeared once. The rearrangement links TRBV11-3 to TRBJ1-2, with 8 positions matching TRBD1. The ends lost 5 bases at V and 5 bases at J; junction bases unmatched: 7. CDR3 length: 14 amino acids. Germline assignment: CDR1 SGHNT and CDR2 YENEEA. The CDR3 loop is CASSPRGRGYGYTF. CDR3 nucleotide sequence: TGTGCCAGCAGCCCCAGGGGGCGCGGGTATGGCTACACCTTC.

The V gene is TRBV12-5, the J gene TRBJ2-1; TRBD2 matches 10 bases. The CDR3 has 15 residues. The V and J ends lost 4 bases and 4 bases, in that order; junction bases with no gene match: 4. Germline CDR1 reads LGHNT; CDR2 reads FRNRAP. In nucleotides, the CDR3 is TGTGCTAGTGGTTCGACTAGCGGGTATTACAATGAGCAGTTCTTC. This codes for CASGSTSGYYNEQFF.